These T cell receptor beta chains were read from a single sample in a study of T-cell reconstitution after alpha-beta-depleted transplantation in children. Each CDR3 protein is one row after TCRdb ran MiXCR on the PCR reads. The sample includes roughly 350,000 distinct CDR3 sequences, about 16% of them seen just once. The sequences come from PBMCs, mostly from graft donor cells, collected 360 days after TCRalphabeta/CD19-depleted stem cell transplant. The receptors here all came from a male patient aged 2-10 years who had a stem cell transplant for acute lymphoblastic leukemia, so the T cells may come from the graft donor. The CDR3 runs from the conserved cysteine through the conserved F or W. Each record gives: CDR3 protein, CDR3 DNA, V gene, D gene, J gene, clone size. D genes are given only for firm matches. Some rows have no size entry. The others give once, few or many, or a class for an expanded clone.

CASSYGMGRGTQYF	TGTGCCAGCAGTTACGGAATGGGGCGTGGGACCCAGTACTTC	TRBV6-5	-	TRBJ2-5	few
CATGRPNQPQHF	TGTGCCACCGGACGGCCGAATCAGCCCCAGCATTTT	TRBV10-3	-	TRBJ1-5	-
CASRPGQAPYEQYF	TGCGCCAGCAGACCGGGACAGGCCCCCTACGAGCAGTACTTC	TRBV10-2	TRBD1	TRBJ2-7	few
CASSQVLNRGAYEQYF	TGCGCCAGCAGCCAAGTCCTAAACAGGGGGGCCTACGAGCAGTACTTC	TRBV4-1	TRBD1	TRBJ2-7	-
CASSQVPGRGTSVTNEQFF	TGTGCCAGCAGCCAAGTTCCCGGCAGGGGGACTAGCGTGACCAATGAGCAGTTCTTC	TRBV4-2	TRBD2	TRBJ2-1	few
CASSVGQGAGDTQYF	TGTGCCAGCAGCGTAGGACAGGGGGCTGGAGATACGCAGTATTTT	TRBV9	TRBD1	TRBJ2-3	-
CASSLLGRLAPTDTQYF	TGTGCCAGCAGTTTATTAGGTAGACTAGCCCCCACAGATACGCAGTATTTT	TRBV27	TRBD2	TRBJ2-3	-
CSAPPGRPNTQYF	TGCAGTGCGCCACCCGGGAGGCCAAATACGCAGTATTTT	TRBV20-1	TRBD2	TRBJ2-3	few
CASSLGNRPSYNEQFF	TGCGCCAGCAGCTTGGGTAATCGCCCCTCCTACAATGAGCAGTTCTTC	TRBV5-1	-	TRBJ2-1	-
CSVAFGLGELFF	TGCAGCGTTGCCTTTGGGTTGGGGGAGCTGTTTTTT	TRBV29-1	-	TRBJ2-2	many
CASSQGSGRGYGYTF	TGTGCCAGCAGCCAAGGAAGCGGTCGGGGCTATGGCTACACCTTC	TRBV14	-	TRBJ1-2	-
CSARDRRGGQPQHF	TGCAGTGCTAGAGATCGGAGGGGGGGACAGCCCCAGCATTTT	TRBV20-1	-	TRBJ1-5	few
CASSWTANQPQHF	TGTGCCAGCAGCTGGACAGCAAATCAGCCCCAGCATTTT	TRBV6-2/TRBV6-3	-	TRBJ1-5	-
CASSPRAGEQYF	TGTGCCAGCTCACCAAGGGCAGGCGAGCAGTACTTC	TRBV18	-	TRBJ2-7	few
CASSEPITNEQFF	TGCGCCAGCAGCGAACCCATAACCAATGAGCAGTTCTTC	TRBV5-1	-	TRBJ2-1	many
CASSPDRVRNTEAFF	TGCGCCAGCAGCCCGGACAGGGTTCGGAACACTGAAGCTTTCTTT	TRBV5-1	TRBD1	TRBJ1-1	-
CAGARSNTGELFF	TGTGCTGGGGCTAGATCGAACACCGGGGAGCTGTTTTTT	TRBV6-1	-	TRBJ2-2	few
CASSQVARGETQYF	TGCGCCAGCAGCCAAGTCGCTAGAGGCGAGACCCAGTACTTC	TRBV4-1	-	TRBJ2-5	-
CSVLAGGFEQYF	TGCAGCGTTTTAGCGGGGGGCTTCGAGCAGTACTTC	TRBV29-1	TRBD2	TRBJ2-7	few
CASSSTSGGRDEQYF	TGCGCCAGCAGCTCGACTAGTGGGGGTCGCGACGAGCAGTACTTC	TRBV5-1	-	TRBJ2-7	-
CASSMGGAGYGYTF	TGCGCCAGCAGCATGGGGGGCGCGGGCTATGGCTACACCTTC	TRBV5-1	-	TRBJ1-2	few
CASSSHPEARDEQFF	TGTGCCAGCAGTTCTCATCCTGAGGCGAGGGATGAGCAGTTCTTC	TRBV6-5	-	TRBJ2-1	-
CAWDRPRKETQYF	TGTGCCTGGGACAGGCCGAGAAAAGAGACCCAGTACTTC	TRBV30	-	TRBJ2-5	-
CASSQDNGYEQYF	TGCGCCAGCAGCCAAGATAACGGCTACGAGCAGTACTTC	TRBV4-3	-	TRBJ2-7	-
CASSLLGQGVLYEQYF	TGTGCCAGCAGCTTGTTGGGACAGGGGGTACTCTACGAGCAGTACTTC	TRBV5-5	TRBD1	TRBJ2-7	-
CASSATRGYEQYF	TGTGCCAGCAGTGCCACTCGGGGGTACGAGCAGTACTTC	TRBV6-2/TRBV6-3	-	TRBJ2-7	-
CASSSSGLDFEQFF	TGTGCCAGCAGCTCCTCGGGTCTGGACTTTGAGCAGTTCTTC	TRBV7-2	-	TRBJ2-1	-
CASSEMRSPYNEQFF	TGTGCCAGCAGTGAAATGCGGAGCCCCTACAATGAGCAGTTCTTC	TRBV2	-	TRBJ2-1	-
CASSRDTGFLSPLHF	TGTGCCAGCAGCCGGGACACCGGATTCCTATCACCCCTCCACTTT	TRBV9	-	TRBJ1-6	few
CATSSLVHTEAFF	TGTGCCACCAGCTCCCTAGTACACACTGAAGCTTTCTTT	TRBV7-8	-	TRBJ1-1	many
CASSIAGNEQFF	TGTGCCAGTAGTATCGCAGGAAATGAGCAGTTCTTC	TRBV19	-	TRBJ2-1	-
CASRSGQAGNEKLFF	TGTGCCAGTCGATCGGGACAGGCGGGGAATGAAAAACTGTTTTTT	TRBV19	TRBD1	TRBJ1-4	-
CSVSRGTSYEQYF	TGCAGCGTGTCTAGGGGTACCTCCTACGAGCAGTACTTC	TRBV29-1	-	TRBJ2-7	few
CASSQSNTGELFF	TGTGCCAGCTCCCAGTCGAACACCGGGGAGCTGTTTTTT	TRBV5-6	-	TRBJ2-2	few
CASRPGQGALETQYF	TGTGCCAGCAGACCGGGACAGGGGGCCCTAGAGACCCAGTACTTC	TRBV12-3/TRBV12-4	TRBD1	TRBJ2-5	few
CASSPGSGYYNEQFF	TGTGCCAGCAGCCCCGGGAGCGGGTACTACAATGAGCAGTTCTTC	TRBV7-3	-	TRBJ2-1	few
CASSQDWVTTDTQYF	TGCGCCAGCAGCCAAGATTGGGTCACCACAGATACGCAGTATTTT	TRBV4-3	-	TRBJ2-3	-
CASSDHTGWSRLAGEEDTQYF	TGTGCCAGCAGTGACCACACAGGGTGGAGTCGACTAGCGGGAGAGGAGGATACGCAGTATTTT	TRBV28	TRBD2	TRBJ2-3	-
CASSLDRGLREKLFF	TGCGCCAGCAGCCTTGACAGGGGATTACGTGAAAAACTGTTTTTT	TRBV4-3	TRBD1	TRBJ1-4	-
CATSGPTTDTQYF	TGTGCCACCAGCGGCCCGACTACAGATACGCAGTATTTT	TRBV15	-	TRBJ2-3	few
CASSLNWVENYEQYF	TGCGCCAGCAGCTTGAATTGGGTAGAGAACTACGAGCAGTACTTC	TRBV5-1	-	TRBJ2-7	once
CASAAPFLEFYEQFF	TGTGCCAGCGCTGCCCCTTTTTTGGAGTTTTATGAGCAGTTCTTC	TRBV7-9	-	TRBJ2-1	few